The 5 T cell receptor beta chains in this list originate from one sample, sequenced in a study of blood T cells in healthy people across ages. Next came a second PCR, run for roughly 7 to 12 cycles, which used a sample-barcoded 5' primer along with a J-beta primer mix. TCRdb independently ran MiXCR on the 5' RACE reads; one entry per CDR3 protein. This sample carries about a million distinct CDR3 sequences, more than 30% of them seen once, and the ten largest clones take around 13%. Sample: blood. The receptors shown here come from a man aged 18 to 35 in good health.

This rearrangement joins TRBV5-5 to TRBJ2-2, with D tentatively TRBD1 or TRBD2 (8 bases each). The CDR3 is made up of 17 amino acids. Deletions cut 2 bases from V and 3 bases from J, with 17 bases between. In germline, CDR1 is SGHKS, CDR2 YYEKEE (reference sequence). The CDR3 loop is CASSFRGLGGDTGELFF. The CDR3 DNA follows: TGTGCCAGCAGCTTCAGGGGGCTCGGGGGGGACACCGGGGAGCTGTTTTTT.

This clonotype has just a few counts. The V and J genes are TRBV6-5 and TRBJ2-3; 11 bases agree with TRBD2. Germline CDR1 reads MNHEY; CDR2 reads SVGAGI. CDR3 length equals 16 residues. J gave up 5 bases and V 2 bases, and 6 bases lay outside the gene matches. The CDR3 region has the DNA TGTGCCAGCAGTTACCATAGCGGGGGGGCTGGAGATACGCAGTATTTT. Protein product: CASSYHSGGAGDTQYF.

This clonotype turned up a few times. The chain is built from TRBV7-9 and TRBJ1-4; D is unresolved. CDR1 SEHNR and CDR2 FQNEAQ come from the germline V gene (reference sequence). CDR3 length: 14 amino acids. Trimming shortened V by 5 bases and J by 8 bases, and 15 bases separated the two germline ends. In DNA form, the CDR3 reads TGTGCCAGCAGCCGACCTCGCAGCTCCGAAAAACTGTTTTTT. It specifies CASSRPRSSEKLFF.

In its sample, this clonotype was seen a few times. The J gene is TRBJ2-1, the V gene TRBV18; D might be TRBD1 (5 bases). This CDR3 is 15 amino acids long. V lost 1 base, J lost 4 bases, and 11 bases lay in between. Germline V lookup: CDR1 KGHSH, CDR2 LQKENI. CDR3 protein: CASSPQGPPYNEQFF. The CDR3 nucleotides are TGTGCCAGCTCACCACAGGGGCCACCTTACAATGAGCAGTTCTTC.

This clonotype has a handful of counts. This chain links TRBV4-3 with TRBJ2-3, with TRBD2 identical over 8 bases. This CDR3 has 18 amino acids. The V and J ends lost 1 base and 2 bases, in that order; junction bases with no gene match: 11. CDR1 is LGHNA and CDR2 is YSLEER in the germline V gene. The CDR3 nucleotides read TGCGCCAGCAGCCAAGTAAGGGCCACTAGCGGATTCACAGATACGCAGTATTTT. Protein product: CASSQVRATSGFTDTQYF.